The 8 T cell receptor beta chains below come from one sample, sequenced in a study of Ad26.COV2.S vaccination and SARS-CoV-2 variants. Sample treatment: around 19 received Ad26.COV2.S at low or high dose, single or two shots; 5 received placebo; per-sample allocation not given. Sampling was done on day 63 after the first vaccine or placebo injection. Assay: immunoSEQ multiplex PCR; the TCRdb copy retains only in-frame clones and omits some. The data show some 320,000 clones, 85% to 90% seen once. Specimen: peripheral blood, collected in a trial of Ad26.COV2.S vaccine versus placebo. These receptors were taken from a person between 18 and 65 years old who received the Ad26.COV2.S COVID-19 vaccine or a placebo.

This clone has a single count. The gene calls are TRBV19 and TRBJ1-1, with TRBD1 as a possible D gene (5 bases). The CDR3 spans 16 residues. From germline, CDR1 is LNHDA and CDR2 SQIVND (reference sequence). Trimming cost V 7 bases and J 1 base, with 19 bases left between them. The DNA of the CDR3 is TGTGCCAGTACCAGGGACCCCAGGGTGTCGAACACTGAAGCTTTCTTT. Translation: CASTRDPRVSNTEAFF. Using reference TRBV19 and TRBJ1-1 for the parts outside the CDR3, the full variable domain is DGGITQSPKYLFRKEGQNVTLSCEQNLNHDAMYWYRQDPGQGLRLIYYSQIVNDFQKGDIAEGYSVSREKKESFPLTVTSAQKNPTAFYLCASTRDPRVSNTEAFFGQGTRLTVV.

V usage is TRBV6-2 or TRBV6-3 and J usage is TRBJ2-3, with 8 nucleotides matching TRBD1. Losses at the gene ends were 5 bases for V and 3 bases for J; bases not matched to a gene: 7. In germline, CDR1 is MNHEY, CDR2 SVGEGT. The CDR3 has 15 residues. CDR3 region: CASSPHRGMTDTQYF. DNA of the CDR3: TGTGCCAGCAGTCCACACAGGGGGATGACAGATACGCAGTATTTT.

The chain carries TRBV7-9 and TRBJ1-3, with 10 positions matching TRBD1. The germline gives CDR1 SEHNR, CDR2 FQNEAQ (reference sequence). Unmatched junction bases numbered 2, after V lost 5 bases and J lost 1 base. This CDR3 contains 15 residues. Here the CDR3 reads CASSQGQGSGNTIYF. The CDR3 bases are TGTGCCAGCAGCCAGGGACAGGGGTCTGGAAACACCATATATTTT.

The rearrangement joins TRBV9 to TRBJ2-5; possible D gene TRBD2, 6 bases. Germline V gene lookup returns CDR1 SGDLS and CDR2 YYNGEE. The CDR3 sequence is 15 residues long. With 6 bases removed from V and 4 bases from J, the gap between germline ends came to 19 bases. The CDR3 DNA reads TGTGCCAGCAACCCCGCCGGCGGGGTTGGAGAGACCCAGTACTTC. This codes for CASNPAGGVGETQYF. Looking up the rest from reference TRBV9 and TRBJ2-5 gives the full variable domain: DSGVTQTPKHLITATGQRVTLRCSPRSGDLSVYWYQQSLDQGLQFLIQYYNGEERAKGNILERFSAQQFPDLHSELNLSSLELGDSALYFCASNPAGGVGETQYFGPGTRLLVL.

The rearrangement joins TRBV27 to TRBJ2-7; TRBD1 matches at 7 bases. CDR3 length: 15 amino acids. Germline trimming cut 7 bases from V and 6 bases from J; bases unmatched to any gene: 15. The germline gives CDR1 MNHEY, CDR2 SMNVEV (reference sequence). The CDR3 sequence: CASTRRTGAFGEQYF. CDR3 nucleotides: TGTGCCAGCACCCGCAGGACAGGTGCTTTCGGCGAGCAGTACTTC.

The chain combines TRBV10-3 with TRBJ1-1; D remains unclear. From germline, CDR1 is ENHRY and CDR2 SYGVKD. Trimming left V 7 bases short and J 5 bases short, with 20 bases between. The CDR3 sequence is 15 residues long. CDR3 sequence reads: CAIKETVGLRTEAFF. The CDR3 DNA is TGTGCCATCAAAGAAACTGTAGGGCTAAGGACTGAAGCTTTCTTT.

This clone has a handful of counts. The chain links TRBV5-6 to TRBJ1-5; maybe TRBD1 (6 bases). The CDR3 totals 16 residues. Trimming removed 3 bases from V and 1 base from J, with 14 bases in between. CDR1 SGHDT and CDR2 YYEEEE come from the germline V gene. Here the CDR3 reads CASSSSRGSSNQPQHF. The CDR3 DNA is TGTGCCAGCAGCTCCTCCAGGGGATCCAGCAATCAGCCCCAGCATTTT.

V and J are TRBV18 and TRBJ1-1; D gene uncertain. Germline CDR1 reads KGHSH; CDR2 reads LQKENI. The CDR3 spans 14 residues. V shed 2 bases and J shed 1 base, with 8 bases lying between them. In nucleotides, the CDR3 is TGTGCCAGCTCACCAAGGGAGCAGAACACTGAAGCTTTCTTT. Translating it yields CASSPREQNTEAFF. Full variable domain (remainder filled in from reference TRBV18 and TRBJ1-1): NAGVMQNPRHLVRRRGQEARLRCSPMKGHSHVYWYRQLPEEGLKFMVYLQKENIIDESGMPKERFSAEFPKEGPSILRIQQVVRGDSAAYFCASSPREQNTEAFFGQGTRLTVV.